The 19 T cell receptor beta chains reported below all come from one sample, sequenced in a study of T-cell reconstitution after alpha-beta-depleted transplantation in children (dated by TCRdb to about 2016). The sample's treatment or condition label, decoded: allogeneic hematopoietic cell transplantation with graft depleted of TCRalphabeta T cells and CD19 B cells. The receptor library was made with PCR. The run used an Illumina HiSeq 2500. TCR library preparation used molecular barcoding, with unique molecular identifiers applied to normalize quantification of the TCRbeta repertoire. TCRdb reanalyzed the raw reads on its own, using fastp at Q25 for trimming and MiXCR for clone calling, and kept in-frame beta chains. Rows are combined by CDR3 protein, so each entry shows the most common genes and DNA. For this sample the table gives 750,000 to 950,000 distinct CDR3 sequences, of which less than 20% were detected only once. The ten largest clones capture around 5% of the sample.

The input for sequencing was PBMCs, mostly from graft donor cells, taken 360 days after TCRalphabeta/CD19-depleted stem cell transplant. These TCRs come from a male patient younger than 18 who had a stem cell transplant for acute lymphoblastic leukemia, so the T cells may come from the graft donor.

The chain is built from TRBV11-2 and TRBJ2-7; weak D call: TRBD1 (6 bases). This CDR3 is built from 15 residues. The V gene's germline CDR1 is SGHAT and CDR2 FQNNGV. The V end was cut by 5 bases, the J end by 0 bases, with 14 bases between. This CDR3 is CASSPGAALSYEQYF. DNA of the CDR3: TGTGCCAGCAGCCCAGGGGCGGCACTCTCCTACGAGCAGTACTTC.

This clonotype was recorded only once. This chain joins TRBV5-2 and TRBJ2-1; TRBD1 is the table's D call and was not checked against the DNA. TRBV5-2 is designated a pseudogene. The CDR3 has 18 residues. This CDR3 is CARGPGLLCWGIYNEQFF. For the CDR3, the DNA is TGTGCCAGGGGCCCCGGGCTCCTCTGCTGGGGGATCTACAATGAGCAGTTCTTC.

The chain's CDR3 is CASSPVGAGELFF. In DNA, the CDR3 is TGTGCCAGCTCACCAGTGGGGGCCGGGGAGCTGTTTTTT. The genes are TRBV18 and TRBJ2-2, with D tentatively TRBD1 or TRBD2 (5 bases each). Germline CDR1 KGHSH, CDR2 LQKENI. The CDR3 consists of 13 residues. The V end was cut by 2 bases, the J end by 6 bases, with 7 bases between.

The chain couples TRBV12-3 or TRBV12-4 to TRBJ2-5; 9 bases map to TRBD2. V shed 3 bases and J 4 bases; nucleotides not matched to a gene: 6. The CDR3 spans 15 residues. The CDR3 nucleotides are TGTGCCAGCAGTTTGGTAGCGGGAGTTGCAGAGACCCAGTACTTC. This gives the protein CASSLVAGVAETQYF.

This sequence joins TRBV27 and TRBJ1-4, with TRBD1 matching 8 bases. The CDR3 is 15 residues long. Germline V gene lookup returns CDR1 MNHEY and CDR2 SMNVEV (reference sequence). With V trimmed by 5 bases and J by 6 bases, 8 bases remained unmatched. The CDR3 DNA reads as TGTGCCAGCAGTCTGACAGGGGCCGAGGATGAAAAACTGTTTTTT. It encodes CASSLTGAEDEKLFF.

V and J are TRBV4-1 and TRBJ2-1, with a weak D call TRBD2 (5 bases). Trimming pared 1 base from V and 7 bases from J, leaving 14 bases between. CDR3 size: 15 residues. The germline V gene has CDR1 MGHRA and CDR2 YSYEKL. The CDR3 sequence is CASSQVMAGVNEQFF. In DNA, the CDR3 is TGCGCCAGCAGCCAAGTTATGGCGGGCGTAAATGAGCAGTTCTTC.

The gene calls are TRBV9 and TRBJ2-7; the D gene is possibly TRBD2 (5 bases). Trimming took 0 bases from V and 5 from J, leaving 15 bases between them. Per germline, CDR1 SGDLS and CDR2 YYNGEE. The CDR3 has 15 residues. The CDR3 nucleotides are TGTGCCAGCAGCGTAGGTAGGACTCTCGTGAACGAGCAGTACTTC. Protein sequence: CASSVGRTLVNEQYF.

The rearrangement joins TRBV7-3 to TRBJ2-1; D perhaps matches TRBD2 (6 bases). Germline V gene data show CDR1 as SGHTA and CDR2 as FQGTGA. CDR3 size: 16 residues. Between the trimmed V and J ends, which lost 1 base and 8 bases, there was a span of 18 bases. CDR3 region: CASSLKRAGERDEQFF. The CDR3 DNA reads TGTGCCAGCAGCTTAAAGCGCGCGGGTGAGCGGGATGAGCAGTTCTTC.

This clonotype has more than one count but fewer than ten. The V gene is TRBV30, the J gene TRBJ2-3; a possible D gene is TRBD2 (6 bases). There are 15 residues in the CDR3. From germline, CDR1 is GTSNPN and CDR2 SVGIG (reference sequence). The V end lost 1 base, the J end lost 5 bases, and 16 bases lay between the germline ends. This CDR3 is CAWSAWGGNRDTQYF. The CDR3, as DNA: TGTGCCTGGAGTGCCTGGGGCGGGAACAGAGATACGCAGTATTTT.

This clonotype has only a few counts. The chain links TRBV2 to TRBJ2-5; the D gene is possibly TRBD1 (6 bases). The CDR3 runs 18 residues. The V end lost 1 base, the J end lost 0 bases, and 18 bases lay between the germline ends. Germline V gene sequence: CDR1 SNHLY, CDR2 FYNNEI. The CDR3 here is CASSEGGQILLYQETQYF. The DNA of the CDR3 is TGTGCCAGCAGTGAAGGGGGACAAATACTCCTGTACCAAGAGACCCAGTACTTC.

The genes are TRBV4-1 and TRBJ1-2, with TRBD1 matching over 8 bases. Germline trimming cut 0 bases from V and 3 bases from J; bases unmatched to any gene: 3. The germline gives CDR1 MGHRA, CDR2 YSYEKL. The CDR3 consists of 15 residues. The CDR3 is CASSQETGGYYGYTF. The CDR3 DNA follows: TGCGCCAGCAGCCAAGAAACAGGGGGTTACTATGGCTACACCTTC.

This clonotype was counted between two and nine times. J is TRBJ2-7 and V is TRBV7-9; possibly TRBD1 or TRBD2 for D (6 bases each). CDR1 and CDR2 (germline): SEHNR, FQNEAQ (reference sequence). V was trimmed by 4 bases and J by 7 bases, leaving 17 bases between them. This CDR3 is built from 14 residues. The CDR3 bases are TGTGCCAGCAGCTCCGCCCGGGGGCGAGGAGAGCAGTACTTC. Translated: CASSSARGRGEQYF.

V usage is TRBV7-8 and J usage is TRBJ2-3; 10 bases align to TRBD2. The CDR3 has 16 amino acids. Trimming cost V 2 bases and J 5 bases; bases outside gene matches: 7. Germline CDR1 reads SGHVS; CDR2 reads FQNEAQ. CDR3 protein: CASSLMLAGGLDTQYF. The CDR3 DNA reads TGTGCCAGCAGCTTAATGTTAGCGGGAGGACTAGATACGCAGTATTTT.

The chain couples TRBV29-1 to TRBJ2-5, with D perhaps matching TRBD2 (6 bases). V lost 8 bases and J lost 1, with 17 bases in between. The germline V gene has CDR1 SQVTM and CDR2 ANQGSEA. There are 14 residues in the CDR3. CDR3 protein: CSYEPLGGQETQYF. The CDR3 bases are TGCAGCTACGAACCCTTGGGGGGCCAAGAGACCCAGTACTTC.

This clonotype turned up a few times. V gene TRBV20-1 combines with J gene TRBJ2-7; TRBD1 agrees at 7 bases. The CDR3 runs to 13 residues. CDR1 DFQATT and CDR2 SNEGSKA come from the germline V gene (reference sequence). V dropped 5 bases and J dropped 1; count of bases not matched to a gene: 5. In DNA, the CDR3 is TGCAGTGCTCCTTGGACAGGTTCCTACGAGCAGTACTTC. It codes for CSAPWTGSYEQYF.

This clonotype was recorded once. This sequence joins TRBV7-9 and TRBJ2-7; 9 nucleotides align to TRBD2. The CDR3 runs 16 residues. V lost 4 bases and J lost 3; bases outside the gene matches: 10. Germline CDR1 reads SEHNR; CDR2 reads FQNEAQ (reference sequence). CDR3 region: CASSYLMRREGYEQYF. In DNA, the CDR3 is TGTGCCAGCAGCTACCTTATGCGGCGGGAGGGCTACGAGCAGTACTTC.

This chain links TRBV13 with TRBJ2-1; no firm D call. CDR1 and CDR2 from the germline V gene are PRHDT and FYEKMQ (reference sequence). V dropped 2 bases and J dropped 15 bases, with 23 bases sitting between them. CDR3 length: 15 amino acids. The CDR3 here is CASSLMATLHRVLFF. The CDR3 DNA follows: TGTGCCAGCAGCTTAATGGCCACGCTACATCGGGTGCTGTTCTTC. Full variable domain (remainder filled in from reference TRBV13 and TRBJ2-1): AAGVIQSPRHLIKEKRETATLKCYPIPRHDTVYWYQQGPGQDPQFLISFYEKMQSDKGSIPDRFSAQQFSDYHSELNMSSLELGDSALYFCASSLMATLHRVLFFGPGTRLTVL.

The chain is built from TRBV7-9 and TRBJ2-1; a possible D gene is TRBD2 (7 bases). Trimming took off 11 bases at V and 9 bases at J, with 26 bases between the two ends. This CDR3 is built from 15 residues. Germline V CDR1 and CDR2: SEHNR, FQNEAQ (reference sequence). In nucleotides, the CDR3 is TGTGCCGTTTCAAAAGGGAGGGGGGCCTATAGTGAGCAGTTCTTC. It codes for CAVSKGRGAYSEQFF. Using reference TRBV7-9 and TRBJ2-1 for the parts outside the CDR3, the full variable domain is DTGVSQNPRHKITKRGQNVTFRCDPISEHNRLYWYRQTLGQGPEFLTYFQNEAQLEKSRLLSDRFSAERPKGSFSTLEIQRTEQGDSAMYLCAVSKGRGAYSEQFFGPGTRLTVL.

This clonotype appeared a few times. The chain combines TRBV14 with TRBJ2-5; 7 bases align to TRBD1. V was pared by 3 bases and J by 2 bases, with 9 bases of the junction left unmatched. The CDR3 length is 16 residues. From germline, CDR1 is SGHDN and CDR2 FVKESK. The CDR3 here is CASSHRQYRGQETQYF. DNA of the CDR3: TGTGCCAGCAGCCACCGTCAATACAGGGGACAAGAGACCCAGTACTTC.